The 23 T cell receptor beta chains given below trace back to one sample, sequenced in a study of tumor T cells in aggressive B-cell lymphoma. Sequenced by immunoSEQ multiplex PCR; TCRdb stores in-frame clones only, minus some. The table includes over 1,000 clones, 95% to 98% detected once. The material sequenced was tumor tissue. These receptors were obtained from an adult with diffuse large B cell lymphoma.

The CDR3 DNA follows: TGTGCCGGGGGGGGCGGGGTTCACTACAATGAGCAGTTCTTC. Amino acids: CAGGGGVHYNEQFF. This chain uses TRBV2 with TRBJ2-1, with D perhaps matching TRBD2 (7 bases). CDR1 is SNHLY and CDR2 is FYNNEI in the germline V gene. V gave up 11 bases and J gave up 3 bases, with 17 bases separating them. CDR3 length equals 14 residues. Based on the CDR3 plus reference TRBV2 and TRBJ2-1, the full variable domain is EPEVTQTPSHQVTQMGQEVILRCVPISNHLYFYWYRQILGQKVEFLVSFYNNEISEKSEIFDDQFSVERPDGSNFTLKIRSTKLEDSAMYFCAGGGGVHYNEQFFGPGTRLTVL.

This clone was recorded only once. The chain has TRBV9 and TRBJ1-2; possible D gene TRBD1, 5 bases. Germline CDR1 reads SGDLS; CDR2 reads YYNGEE. Trimming stripped 2 bases from V and 0 bases from J, with 8 bases between. The CDR3 runs to 14 residues. CDR3 bases: TGTGCCAGCAGCGTTCAGGGATCTAACTATGGCTACACCTTC. Residues: CASSVQGSNYGYTF.

The chain is built from TRBV5-4 and TRBJ2-2; TRBD1 agrees at 9 bases. CDR3 length equals 15 residues. Germline CDR1 reads SGHNT; CDR2 reads YYREEE (reference sequence). V trimming: 1 base; J trimming: 5 bases; junction bases outside the gene matches: 3. DNA for the CDR3: TGTGCCAGCAGCTTGAGGGACAGGGTGACCGGGGAGCTGTTTTTT. Amino acids: CASSLRDRVTGELFF.

The chain uses TRBV19 and TRBJ2-3, with unresolved D. The V and J ends lost 0 bases and 6 bases respectively, with 13 bases between them. CDR3 length: 15 amino acids. The germline gives CDR1 LNHDA, CDR2 SQIVND (reference sequence). The DNA for the CDR3 is TGTGCCAGTAGTATAGATACCGATAGCAAGGATACGCAGTATTTT. This translates into CASSIDTDSKDTQYF.

The CDR3: CASSSDDRPNSPLHF. The CDR3, as DNA: TGTGCCAGCAGCTCAGATGACAGGCCTAATTCACCCCTCCACTTT. The chain has TRBV9 and TRBJ1-6; tentative D call: TRBD1 (6 bases). Germline V gene sequence: CDR1 SGDLS, CDR2 YYNGEE. Deletions cut 4 bases from V and 6 bases from J, with 14 bases between. The CDR3 sequence is 15 residues long.

V gene TRBV5-6 combines with J gene TRBJ1-1, with 9 positions matching TRBD1. Per germline, CDR1 SGHDT and CDR2 YYEEEE. CDR3 length equals 14 residues. Germline trimming cut 0 bases from V and 5 bases from J; bases unmatched to any gene: 2. CDR3 region: CASSLDRGRTEAFF. The CDR3, as DNA: TGTGCCAGCAGCTTGGACAGGGGGCGTACTGAAGCTTTCTTT.

A note on this clone: Other DNA variants within this sample encode the same CDR3. The chain combines TRBV7-2 with TRBJ2-7; 11 bases match TRBD2. The length of the CDR3 is 17 residues. The ends lost 1 base at V and 2 bases at J; junction bases unmatched: 7. Germline V CDR1 and CDR2: SGHTA, FQGNSA. CDR3 sequence reads: CASSLGSGTSGTYEQYF. Written as DNA, the CDR3 is TGTGCCAGCAGCTTAGGATCCGGGACTAGCGGCACCTACGAGCAGTACTTC.

The V gene is TRBV30, the J gene TRBJ2-7; the match to TRBD1 covers 9 bases. Trimming removed 3 bases from V and 10 bases from J; junction bases left unmatched: 7. The CDR3 runs to 12 residues. In germline, CDR1 is GTSNPN, CDR2 SVGIG (reference sequence). CDR3 coding DNA: TGTGCCTGGAGCGGGGACAGGGTAAATCAGTACTTC. Its protein is CAWSGDRVNQYF. The whole variable domain, remainder taken from reference TRBV30 and TRBJ2-7, is SQTIHQWPATLVQPVGSPLSLECTVEGTSNPNLYWYRQAAGRGLQLLFYSVGIGQISSEVPQNLSASRPQDRQFILSSKKLLLSDSGFYLCAWSGDRVNQYFGPGTRLTVT.

The V and J genes are TRBV4-2 and TRBJ2-3, with TRBD1 matching 8 bases. Germline trimming cut 1 base from V and 1 base from J; bases unmatched to any gene: 4. The CDR3 has 16 amino acids. Germline CDR1 reads LGHNA; CDR2 reads YNFKEQ. The CDR3 reads CASSQAQGQGTDTQYF. DNA of the CDR3: TGTGCCAGCAGCCAAGCACAGGGACAGGGCACAGATACGCAGTATTTT.

This chain's CDR3 is CASSRDSYEQYF. The CDR3 region has the DNA TGTGCCAGCAGCCGGGACAGCTACGAGCAGTACTTC. The chain is built from TRBV11-1 and TRBJ2-7, with 7 bases fitting TRBD1. Trimming cost V 5 bases and J 3 bases; bases outside gene matches: 1. The CDR3 has 12 amino acids. Germline CDR1 is SGHAT and CDR2 is FQDESV (reference sequence). The variable domain in full, completed from reference TRBV11-1 and TRBJ2-7, reads EAEVAQSPRYKITEKSQAVAFWCDPISGHATLYWYRQILGQGPELLVQFQDESVVDDSQLPKDRFSAERLKGVDSTLKIQPAELGDSAMYLCASSRDSYEQYFGPGTRLTVT.

The chain combines TRBV10-3 with TRBJ1-2, with a weak D call TRBD1 (6 bases). Germline V gene lookup returns CDR1 ENHRY and CDR2 SYGVKD. Deletions cut 3 bases from V and 7 bases from J, with 15 bases between. The CDR3 contains 14 residues. This CDR3 reads CAISEAGEEGGYTF. DNA for the CDR3: TGTGCCATCAGTGAAGCAGGGGAAGAGGGTGGCTACACCTTC.

V gene TRBV7-3 combines with J gene TRBJ2-1, with 8 positions matching TRBD2. V was pared by 3 bases and J by 7 bases, with 5 bases of the junction left unmatched. The CDR3 sequence is 14 residues long. The V gene's germline CDR1 is SGHTA and CDR2 FQGTGA. The CDR3 is CASSFIGGVNEQFF. CDR3 bases: TGTGCCAGCAGCTTCATCGGGGGGGTAAATGAGCAGTTCTTC. Drawing the rest from reference TRBV7-3 and TRBJ2-1, the complete variable domain is GAGVSQTPSNKVTEKGKYVELRCDPISGHTALYWYRQSLGQGPEFLIYFQGTGAADDSGLPNDRFFAVRPEGSVSTLKIQRTERGDSAVYLCASSFIGGVNEQFFGPGTRLTVL.

The chain combines TRBV2 with TRBJ1-6, with D unresolved. CDR3 length: 14 residues. CDR1 and CDR2 from the germline V gene are SNHLY and FYNNEI. V was cut by 5 bases and J by 7 bases, with 12 bases left in between. The CDR3 reads CASSTDGPNSPLHF. The DNA of the CDR3 is TGTGCCAGCAGTACAGACGGCCCAAATTCACCCCTCCACTTT.

The chain uses TRBV7-8 and TRBJ2-1; D not resolved. The germline gives CDR1 SGHVS, CDR2 FQNEAQ. The CDR3 covers 13 residues. The germline V and J ends were trimmed by 0 bases and 5 bases, with 5 bases remaining between them. CDR3: CASSLAVNNEQFF. In DNA, the CDR3 is TGTGCCAGCAGCTTAGCTGTTAACAATGAGCAGTTCTTC.

This clone was seen only once. The chain employs TRBV10-1 and TRBJ2-3, with TRBD2 matching 15 bases. The CDR3 has 17 residues. V dropped 2 bases and J dropped 7; count of bases not matched to a gene: 7. CDR1 and CDR2 from the germline V gene are WNHNN and SYGVQD (reference sequence). The CDR3 region is CASSEAGLAGGPNTQYF. DNA of the CDR3: TGCGCCAGCAGTGAGGCTGGACTAGCGGGGGGGCCAAATACGCAGTATTTT.

The chain carries TRBV13 and TRBJ1-3; D unresolved. This CDR3 has 11 residues. Looked up from germline, CDR1 is PRHDT and CDR2 is FYEKMQ (reference sequence). Trimming removed 2 bases from V and 7 bases from J, with 3 bases in between. The CDR3 reads CASSLSNTIYF. CDR3 coding DNA: TGTGCCAGCAGCTTATCGAACACCATATATTTT.

The chain combines TRBV30 with TRBJ1-2; D is ambiguous. Germline assignment: CDR1 GTSNPN and CDR2 SVGIG (reference sequence). The CDR3 spans 15 residues. Trimming removed 0 bases from V and 0 bases from J, with 11 bases in between. The CDR3: CAWSVSWVANYGYTF. Written as DNA, the CDR3 is TGTGCCTGGAGTGTTAGCTGGGTTGCTAACTATGGCTACACCTTC.

The CDR3 loop is CASSEPGEGQPQHF. The CDR3 DNA is TGTGCCAGCAGTGAACCAGGGGAGGGACAGCCCCAGCATTTT. The chain joins TRBV6-1 to TRBJ1-5, with D possibly matching TRBD1 (6 bases). Germline CDR1 is MNHNS and CDR2 is SASEGT. The CDR3 extends over 14 amino acids. With 2 bases removed from V and 7 bases from J, the gap between germline ends came to 12 bases.

This sequence joins TRBV2 and TRBJ1-1; 10 positions agree with TRBD1. J gave up 1 base and V 5 bases, and 4 bases lay outside the gene matches. Germline loops: CDR1 SNHLY, CDR2 FYNNEI. The CDR3 consists of 15 residues. CDR3 DNA: TGTGCCAGCAGTCCGGGACAGGGGAAGAACACTGAAGCTTTCTTT. It is translated as CASSPGQGKNTEAFF.

The gene calls are TRBV7-2 and TRBJ2-7; 7 bases are a match to TRBD1. Germline V gene data show CDR1 as SGHTA and CDR2 as FQGNSA. The CDR3 is made up of 12 amino acids. The junction had 3 bases not matched to a gene; V was cut back by 5 bases and J by 5 bases. CDR3 protein: CASSDRAHEQYF. The DNA for the CDR3 is TGTGCCAGCAGCGACAGGGCCCACGAGCAGTACTTC.

This clone was seen just once. The chain couples TRBV10-3 to TRBJ2-1; D is possibly TRBD2 (6 bases). Trimming took off 5 bases at V and 6 bases at J, with 8 bases between the two ends. Germline V gene data show CDR1 as ENHRY and CDR2 as SYGVKD. The CDR3 runs 12 residues. CDR3 nucleotides: TGTGCCATCAGTCCGGGGGTCAATGAGCAGTTCTTC. This codes for CAISPGVNEQFF.

This chain uses TRBV4-3 with TRBJ1-6; D not resolved. Trimming left V 0 bases short and J 7 bases short, with 7 bases between. CDR1 is LGHNA, CDR2 YSLEER, per germline. The CDR3 loop spans 14 amino acids. The CDR3, as DNA: TGCGCCAGCAGCCAAGAAATCGAGAATTCACCCCTCCACTTT. Translating gives CASSQEIENSPLHF.

The chain couples TRBV28 to TRBJ1-1, with D uncertain. The germline V and J ends were trimmed by 5 bases and 0 bases, with 10 bases remaining between them. This CDR3 has 14 amino acids. Germline V lookup: CDR1 MDHEN, CDR2 SYDVKM. CDR3 in amino acids: CASSVGGMNTEAFF. For the CDR3, the DNA is TGTGCCAGCAGTGTAGGCGGTATGAACACTGAAGCTTTCTTT.